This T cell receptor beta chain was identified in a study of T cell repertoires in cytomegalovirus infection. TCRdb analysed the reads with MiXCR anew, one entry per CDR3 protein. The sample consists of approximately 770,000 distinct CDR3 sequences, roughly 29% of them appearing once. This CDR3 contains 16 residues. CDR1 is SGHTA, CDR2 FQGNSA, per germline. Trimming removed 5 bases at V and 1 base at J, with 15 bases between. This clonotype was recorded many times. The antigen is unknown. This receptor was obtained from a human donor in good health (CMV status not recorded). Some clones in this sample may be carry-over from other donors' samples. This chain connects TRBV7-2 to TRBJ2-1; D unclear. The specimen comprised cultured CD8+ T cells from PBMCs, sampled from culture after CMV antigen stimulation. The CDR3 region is CASSPTETGSYNEQFF. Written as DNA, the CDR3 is TGTGCCAGCAGCCCAACGGAGACCGGTTCCTACAATGAGCAGTTCTTC. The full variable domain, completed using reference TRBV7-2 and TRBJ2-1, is GAGVSQSPSNKVTEKGKDVELRCDPISGHTALYWYRQSLGQGLEFLIYFQGNSAPDKSGLPSDRFSAERTGGSVSTLTIQRTQQEDSAVYLCASSPTETGSYNEQFFGPGTRLTVL.